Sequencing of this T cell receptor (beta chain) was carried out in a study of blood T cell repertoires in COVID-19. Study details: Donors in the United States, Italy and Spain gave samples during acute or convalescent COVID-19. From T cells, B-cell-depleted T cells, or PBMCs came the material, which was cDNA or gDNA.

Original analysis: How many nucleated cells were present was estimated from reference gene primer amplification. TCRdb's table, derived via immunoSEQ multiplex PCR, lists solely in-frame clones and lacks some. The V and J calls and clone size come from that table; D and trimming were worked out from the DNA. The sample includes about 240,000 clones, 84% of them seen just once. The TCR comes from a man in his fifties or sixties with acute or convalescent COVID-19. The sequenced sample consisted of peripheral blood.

CDR3 loop: CASSDYRGNYEQYF. The DNA for the CDR3 is TGTGCCAGCAGTGACTACAGGGGGAACTACGAGCAGTACTTC. The genes are TRBV6-2 or TRBV6-3 and TRBJ2-7; TRBD1 agrees at 8 bases. The germline CDR1 and CDR2 sequences are MNHEY and SVGEGT. This CDR3 spans 14 amino acids. V shed 5 bases and J 3 bases; nucleotides not matched to a gene: 6.